The rows below give T cell receptor beta chains drawn from one sample of a study of cytomegalovirus exposure and HLA in healthy donors. Profiling relied on immunoSEQ multiplex PCR, and the TCRdb table lists in-frame clones only, not all of them. The sample lists about 120,000 clones; roughly 83% were seen once. The sample was PBMCs. These receptors all stem from a man aged 18 to 29 in good health and CMV-seropositive. CDR3s include the opening cysteine and the closing phenylalanine or tryptophan. The order of the fields is V gene, clone size, J gene, D gene, CDR3 protein, CDR3 DNA. A D gene is named only where the DNA matches it firmly. The size of a clone is reported for some rows only, either as once, few or many, or as a class for expanded clones.

TRBV7-2	once	TRBJ1-5	NA	CASSWRTGYSNQPQHF	TGTGCCAGCAGCTGGCGGACGGGATATAGCAATCAGCCCCAGCATTTT
TRBV19	NA	TRBJ1-2	NA	CASSIQGFGYTF	TGTGCCAGTAGTATCCAGGGATTCGGCTACACCTTC
TRBV30	NA	TRBJ2-5	NA	CAYNRAGKETQYF	TGTGCCTACAACCGGGCGGGGAAAGAGACCCAGTACTTC
TRBV27	NA	TRBJ1-1	TRBD1	CASNPDRELAFF	TGTGCCAGCAATCCGGACAGGGAATTAGCTTTCTTT
TRBV7-6	NA	TRBJ2-1	NA	CASSLATLGSGGNEQFF	TGTGCCAGCAGCTTAGCTACCCTGGGGTCCGGGGGCAATGAGCAGTTCTTC
TRBV7-6	NA	TRBJ2-2	NA	CASSSRTVLAGELFF	TGTGCCAGCAGCTCCCGGACAGTCTTGGCCGGGGAGCTGTTTTTT
TRBV9	NA	TRBJ1-1	TRBD1	CASSVVGQGMNTEAFF	TGTGCCAGCAGCGTAGTAGGACAGGGGATGAACACTGAAGCTTTCTTT
TRBV5-1	NA	TRBJ2-1	TRBD2	CASSLGGEGNEQFF	TGCGCCAGCAGCTTGGGGGGGGAGGGAAATGAGCAGTTCTTC
TRBV6-5	NA	TRBJ2-7	TRBD1	CASRGTGPYEQYF	TGTGCCAGCAGGGGGACAGGCCCCTACGAGCAGTACTTC
TRBV7-9	NA	TRBJ2-6	TRBD2	CASSFSGGQIKAGANVLTF	TGTGCCAGCAGCTTTAGCGGGGGGCAAATTAAGGCTGGGGCCAACGTCCTGACTTTC
TRBV6-5	few	TRBJ1-4	NA	CASRARGVRNEKLFF	TGTGCCAGCAGGGCTCGGGGAGTACGGAATGAAAAACTGTTTTTT
TRBV27	few	TRBJ1-5	NA	CASSFGIGQPQHF	TGTGCCAGCAGTTTCGGTATTGGTCAGCCCCAGCATTTT
TRBV7-9	NA	TRBJ2-3	TRBD2	CASSGGSTDTQYF	TGTGCCAGTAGCGGGGGGAGCACAGATACGCAGTATTTT
TRBV6-5	NA	TRBJ1-2	TRBD1	CASSSTGTGNYGYTF	TGTGCCAGCAGTTCGACCGGGACAGGGAACTATGGCTACACCTTC
TRBV7-3	once	TRBJ2-6	NA	CASSSSAGYSGANVLTF	TGTGCCAGCAGCTCCAGTGCGGGGTACTCTGGGGCCAACGTCCTGACTTTC
TRBV27	NA	TRBJ2-7	TRBD1	CASSSRDRASYEQYF	TGTGCCAGCAGTTCCCGGGACAGGGCCTCCTACGAGCAGTACTTC
TRBV6-4	NA	TRBJ2-3	TRBD2	CASSGTSGGQQYF	TGTGCCAGCAGTGGGACTAGCGGGGGGCAGCAGTATTTT
TRBV5-8	once	TRBJ1-3	TRBD1	CASSTDREEGNTIYF	TGTGCCAGCAGCACGGACAGGGAGGAGGGAAACACCATATATTTT
TRBV2	NA	TRBJ1-6	NA	CASRSTGNSPLHF	TGTGCCAGCAGGTCGACGGGGAATTCACCCCTCCATTTT
TRBV30	NA	TRBJ1-1	NA	CAWSVGERGYTEAFF	TGTGCCTGGAGTGTAGGGGAGCGGGGGTACACTGAAGCTTTCTTT
TRBV19	NA	TRBJ2-5	TRBD2	CASSIAGGGAYIKETQYF	TGTGCCAGTAGTATAGCGGGGGGGGGCGCCTATATAAAAGAGACCCAGTACTTC
TRBV9	NA	TRBJ2-5	NA	CASSVSSLGQTQYF	TGTGCCAGCAGCGTAAGCTCCCTGGGGCAGACCCAGTACTTC
TRBV27	NA	TRBJ2-7	TRBD1	CASSLITGTGIIEQYF	TGTGCCAGCAGTTTAATAACCGGGACAGGGATAATCGAGCAGTACTTC
TRBV7-2	NA	TRBJ1-1	NA	CASSLFQGDTEAFF	TGTGCCAGCAGCTTATTCCAAGGGGACACTGAAGCTTTCTTT
TRBV29-1	NA	TRBJ2-1	NA	CSVDGLGRVTYNEQFF	TGCAGCGTTGACGGGCTGGGCAGGGTGACCTACAATGAGCAGTTCTTC
TRBV9	NA	TRBJ2-5	NA	CASSLRGETQYF	TGTGCCAGCAGCTTGAGGGGGGAGACCCAGTACTTC
TRBV29-1	NA	TRBJ2-7	TRBD2	CSVRDGTRDEQYF	TGCAGCGTCCGGGACGGGACTAGGGACGAGCAGTACTTC
TRBV4-2	NA	TRBJ1-2	TRBD1	CASSHQKGAEYGYTF	TGTGCCAGCAGCCACCAGAAGGGGGCAGAGTATGGCTACACCTTC
TRBV7-9	NA	TRBJ2-5	NA	CASSHPDSQETQYF	TGTGCCAGCAGCCATCCGGACAGTCAAGAGACCCAGTACTTC
TRBV10-3	NA	TRBJ2-7	NA	CAISDQAYEQYF	TGTGCCATCAGTGACCAGGCCTACGAGCAGTACTTC
TRBV5-1	NA	TRBJ2-7	TRBD2	CASSLGGEGAYEQYF	TGCGCCAGCAGCCTGGGGGGGGAAGGGGCCTACGAGCAGTACTTC
TRBV2	few	TRBJ1-1	NA	CASSDRGFEAFF	TGTGCCAGCAGTGATCGGGGGTTTGAAGCTTTCTTT
TRBV19	NA	TRBJ1-4	NA	CASSPSPSNDRANEKLFF	TGTGCCAGTAGTCCCTCCCCATCTAACGACAGAGCCAATGAAAAACTGTTTTTT
TRBV19	NA	TRBJ2-7	NA	CASSIEGEVHEQYF	TGTGCCAGTAGTATAGAGGGAGAAGTCCACGAGCAGTACTTC
TRBV2	NA	TRBJ1-3	NA	CASRKQSSGNTIYF	TGTGCCAGCAGGAAACAGAGCTCTGGAAACACCATATATTTT
TRBV9	NA	TRBJ2-7	TRBD2	CASSVGPGGEGEQYF	TGTGCCAGCAGCGTAGGGCCGGGAGGTGAAGGCGAGCAGTACTTC
TRBV4-1	once	TRBJ2-7	TRBD1	CASSHYGDSPYEQYF	TGCGCCAGCAGCCACTATGGGGACAGTCCTTACGAGCAGTACTTC
TRBV28	NA	TRBJ2-7	TRBD2	CASSPGTSGTLYEQYF	TGTGCCAGCAGTCCCGGGACTAGCGGGACCCTCTACGAGCAGTACTTC
TRBV4-2	NA	TRBJ2-7	TRBD1	CASSQAGTGGVEQYF	TGTGCCAGCAGCCAAGCTGGGACAGGGGGGGTCGAGCAGTACTTC